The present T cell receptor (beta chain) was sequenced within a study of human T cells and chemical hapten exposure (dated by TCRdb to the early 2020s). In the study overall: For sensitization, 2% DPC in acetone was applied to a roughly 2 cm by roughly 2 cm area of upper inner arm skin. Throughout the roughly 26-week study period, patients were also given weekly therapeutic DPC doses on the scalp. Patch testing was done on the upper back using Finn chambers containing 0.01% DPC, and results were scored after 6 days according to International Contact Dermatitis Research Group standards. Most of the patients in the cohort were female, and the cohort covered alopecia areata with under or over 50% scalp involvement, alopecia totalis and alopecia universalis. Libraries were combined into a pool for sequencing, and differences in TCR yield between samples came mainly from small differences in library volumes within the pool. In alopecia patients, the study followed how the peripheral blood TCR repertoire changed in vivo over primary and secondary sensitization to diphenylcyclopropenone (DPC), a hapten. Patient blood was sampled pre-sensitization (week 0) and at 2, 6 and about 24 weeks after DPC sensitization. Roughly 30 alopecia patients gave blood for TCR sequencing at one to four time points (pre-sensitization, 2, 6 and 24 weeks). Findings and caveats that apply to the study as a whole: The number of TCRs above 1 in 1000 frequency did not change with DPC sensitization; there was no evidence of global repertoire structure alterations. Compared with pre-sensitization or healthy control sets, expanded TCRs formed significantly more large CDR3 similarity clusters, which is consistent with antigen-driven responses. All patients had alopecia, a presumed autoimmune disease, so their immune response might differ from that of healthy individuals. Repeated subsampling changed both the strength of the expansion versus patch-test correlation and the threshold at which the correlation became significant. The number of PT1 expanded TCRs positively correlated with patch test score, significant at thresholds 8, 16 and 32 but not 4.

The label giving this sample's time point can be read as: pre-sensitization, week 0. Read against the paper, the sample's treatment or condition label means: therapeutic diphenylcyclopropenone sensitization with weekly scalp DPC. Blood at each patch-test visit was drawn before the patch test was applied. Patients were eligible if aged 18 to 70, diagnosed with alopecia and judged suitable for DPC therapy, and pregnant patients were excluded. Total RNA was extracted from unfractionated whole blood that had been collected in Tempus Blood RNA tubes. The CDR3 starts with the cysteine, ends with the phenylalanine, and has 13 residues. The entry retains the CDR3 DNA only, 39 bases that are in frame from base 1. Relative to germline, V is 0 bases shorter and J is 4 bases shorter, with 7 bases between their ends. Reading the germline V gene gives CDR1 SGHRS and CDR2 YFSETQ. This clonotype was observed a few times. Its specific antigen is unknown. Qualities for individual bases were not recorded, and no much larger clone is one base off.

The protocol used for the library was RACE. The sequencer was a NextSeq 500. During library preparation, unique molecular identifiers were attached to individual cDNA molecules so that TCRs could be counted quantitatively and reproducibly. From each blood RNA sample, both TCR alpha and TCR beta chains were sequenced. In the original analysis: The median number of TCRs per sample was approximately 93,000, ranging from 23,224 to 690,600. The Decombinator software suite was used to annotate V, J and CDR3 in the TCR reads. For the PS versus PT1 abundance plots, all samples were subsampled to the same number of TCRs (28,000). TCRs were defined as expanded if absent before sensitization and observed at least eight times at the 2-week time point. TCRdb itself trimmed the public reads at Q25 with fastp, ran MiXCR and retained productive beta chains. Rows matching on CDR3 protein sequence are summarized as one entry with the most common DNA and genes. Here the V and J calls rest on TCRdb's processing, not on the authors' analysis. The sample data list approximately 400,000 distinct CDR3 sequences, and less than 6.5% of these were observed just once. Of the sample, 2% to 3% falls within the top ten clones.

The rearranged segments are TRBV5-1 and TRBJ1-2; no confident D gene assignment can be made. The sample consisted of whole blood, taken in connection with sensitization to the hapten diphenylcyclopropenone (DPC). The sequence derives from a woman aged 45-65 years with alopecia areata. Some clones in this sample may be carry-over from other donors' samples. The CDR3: CASSLARSYGYTF. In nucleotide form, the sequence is TGCGCCAGCAGCTTGGCCAGGTCCTATGGCTACACCTTC.